The TCR beta chain under discussion was sequenced for a study of shared clonotypes between healthy human individuals. In the study overall: The donor group consisted of two women and a few men, aged 18 to 49. Study-wide results and caveats: The study's rarefaction showed incomplete sorted-subset sequencing despite large depth.

Losses at the gene ends were 3 bases for V and 3 bases for J; bases not matched to a gene: 6. The CDR3 is 16 amino acids. Germline V CDR1 and CDR2: SGHTA, FQGNSA. Comment on this clone: The antigen remains undetermined.

Authors' analysis steps: Filtering differed because ImmunoSEQ produced junction-only sequences that carried no quality scores. Generated by immunoSEQ multiplex PCR, the TCRdb table keeps only in-frame clones and is missing some. D and trimming were read from the DNA, whereas the V and J calls and clone size are those reported in that table. The sample lists millions of clones; 85% to 95% were seen once. The chain carries TRBV7-2 and TRBJ2-3; 10 positions match TRBD2. This sequence originates from a man between 18 and 35 years old in good health. Some clones in this sample may be carry-over from other donors' samples. Material for sequencing was naive CD4+ T cells from PBMCs. The sample's subset: CD45RA+ positively selected. The CDR3 region is CASSLISGRSTDTQYF. In nucleotides, the CDR3 is TGTGCCAGCAGCTTGATTAGCGGGAGGTCGACAGATACGCAGTATTTT.